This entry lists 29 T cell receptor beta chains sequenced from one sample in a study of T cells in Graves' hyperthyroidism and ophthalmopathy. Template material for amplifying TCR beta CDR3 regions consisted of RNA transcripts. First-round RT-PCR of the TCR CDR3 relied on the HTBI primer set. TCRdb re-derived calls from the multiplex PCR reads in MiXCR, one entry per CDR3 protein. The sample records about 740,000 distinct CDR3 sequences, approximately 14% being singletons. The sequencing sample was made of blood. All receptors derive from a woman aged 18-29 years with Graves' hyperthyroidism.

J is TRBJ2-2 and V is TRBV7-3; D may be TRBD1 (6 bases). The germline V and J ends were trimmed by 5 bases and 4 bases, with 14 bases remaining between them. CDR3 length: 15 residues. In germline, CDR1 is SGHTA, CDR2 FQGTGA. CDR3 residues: CASSPEGVTTGELFF. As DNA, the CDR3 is TGTGCCAGCAGCCCTGAGGGGGTGACCACCGGGGAGCTGTTTTTT.

The CDR3 is CAWSVGVGAQYF. The CDR3 bases are TGTGCCTGGAGTGTAGGGGTTGGCGCCCAGTACTTC. The J gene is TRBJ2-5, the V gene TRBV30; the D gene is possibly TRBD1 (5 bases). CDR1 is GTSNPN and CDR2 is SVGIG in the germline V gene (reference sequence). V was pared by 0 bases and J by 9 bases, with 11 bases between. The CDR3 has 12 amino acids.

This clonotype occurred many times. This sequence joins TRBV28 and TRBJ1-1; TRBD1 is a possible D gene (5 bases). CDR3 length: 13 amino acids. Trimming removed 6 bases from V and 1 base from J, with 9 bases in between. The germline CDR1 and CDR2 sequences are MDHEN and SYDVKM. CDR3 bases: TGTGCCAGCAGCTTGGGGGGGAACACTGAAGCTTTCTTT. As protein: CASSLGGNTEAFF. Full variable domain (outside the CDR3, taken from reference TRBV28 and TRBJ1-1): DVKVTQSSRYLVKRTGEKVFLECVQDMDHENMFWYRQDPGLGLRLIYFSYDVKMKEKGDIPEGYSVSREKKERFSLILESASTNQTSMYLCASSLGGNTEAFFGQGTRLTVV.

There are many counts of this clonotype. CDR3 sequence (DNA): TGTGCCAGCAGCACAGACAGGGGCCGAGGCAGCAGGGGCCGGTGGAACACTGAAGCTTTCTTT. Amino acid sequence: CASSTDRGRGSRGRWNTEAFF. The chain carries TRBV27 and TRBJ1-1; 8 bases match TRBD1. Looked up from germline, CDR1 is MNHEY and CDR2 is SMNVEV (reference sequence). V lost 6 bases to trimming and J lost 1 base; unmatched junction nucleotides: 25. This CDR3 spans 21 amino acids.

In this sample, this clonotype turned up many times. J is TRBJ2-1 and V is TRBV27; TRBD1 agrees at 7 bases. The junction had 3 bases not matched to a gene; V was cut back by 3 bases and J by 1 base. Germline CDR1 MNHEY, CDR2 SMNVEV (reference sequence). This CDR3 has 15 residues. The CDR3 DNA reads TGTGCCAGCAGTTTGGTCAGGGGGTCCTACAATGAGCAGTTCTTC. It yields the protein CASSLVRGSYNEQFF.

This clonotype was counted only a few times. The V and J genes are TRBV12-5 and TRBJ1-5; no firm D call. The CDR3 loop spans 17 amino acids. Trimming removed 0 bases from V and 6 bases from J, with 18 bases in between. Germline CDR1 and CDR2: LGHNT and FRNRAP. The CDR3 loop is CASGLVRRRPSSQPQHF. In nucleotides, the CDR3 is TGTGCTAGTGGTTTGGTACGTCGCCGCCCGTCGAGTCAGCCCCAGCATTTT.

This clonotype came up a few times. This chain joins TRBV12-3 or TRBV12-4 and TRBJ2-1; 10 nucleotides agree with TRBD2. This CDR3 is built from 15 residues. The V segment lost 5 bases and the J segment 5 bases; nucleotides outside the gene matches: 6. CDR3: CASSEGTSVNNEQFF. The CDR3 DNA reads TGTGCCAGCAGTGAAGGGACTAGCGTAAACAATGAGCAGTTCTTC.

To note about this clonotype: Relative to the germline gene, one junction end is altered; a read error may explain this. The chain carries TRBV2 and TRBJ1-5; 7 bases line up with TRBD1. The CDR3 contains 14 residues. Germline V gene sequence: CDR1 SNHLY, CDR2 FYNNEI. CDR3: CAGRETGTYSPQHF. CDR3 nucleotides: TGTGCCGGCAGAGAGACAGGGACGTATTCTCCCCAGCATTTT.

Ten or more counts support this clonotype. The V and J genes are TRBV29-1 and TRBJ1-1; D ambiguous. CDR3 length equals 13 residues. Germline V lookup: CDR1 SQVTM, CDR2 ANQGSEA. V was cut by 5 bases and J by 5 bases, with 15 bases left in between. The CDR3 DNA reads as TGCAGCGTTTACCGGGATTCAAAGACTGAAGCTTTCTTT. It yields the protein CSVYRDSKTEAFF.

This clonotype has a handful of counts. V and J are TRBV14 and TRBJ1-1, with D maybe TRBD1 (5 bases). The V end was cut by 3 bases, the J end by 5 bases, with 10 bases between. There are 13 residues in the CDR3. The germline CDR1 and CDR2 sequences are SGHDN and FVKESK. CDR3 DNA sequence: TGTGCCAGCAGCCAGGGACCGGGGACTGAAGCTTTCTTT. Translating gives CASSQGPGTEAFF.

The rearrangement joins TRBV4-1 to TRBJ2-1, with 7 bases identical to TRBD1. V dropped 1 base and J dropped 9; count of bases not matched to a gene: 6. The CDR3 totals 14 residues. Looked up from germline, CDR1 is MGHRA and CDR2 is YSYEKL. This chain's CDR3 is CASSQGARTGEQFF. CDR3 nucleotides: TGCGCCAGCAGCCAAGGGGCCCGGACAGGTGAGCAGTTCTTC.

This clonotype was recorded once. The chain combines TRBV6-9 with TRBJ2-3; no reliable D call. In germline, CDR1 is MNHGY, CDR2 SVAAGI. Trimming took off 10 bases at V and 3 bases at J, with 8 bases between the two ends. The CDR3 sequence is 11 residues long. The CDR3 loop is CATVRTDTQYF. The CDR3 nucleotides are TGTGCCACCGTTAGAACAGATACGCAGTATTTT.

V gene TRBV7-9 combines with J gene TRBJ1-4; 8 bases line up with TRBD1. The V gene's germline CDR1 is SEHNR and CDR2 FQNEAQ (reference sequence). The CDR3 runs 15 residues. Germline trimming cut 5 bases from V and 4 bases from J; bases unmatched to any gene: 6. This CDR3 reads CASSIATGDNEKLFF. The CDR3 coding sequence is TGTGCCAGCAGCATTGCGACAGGGGATAATGAAAAACTGTTTTTT.

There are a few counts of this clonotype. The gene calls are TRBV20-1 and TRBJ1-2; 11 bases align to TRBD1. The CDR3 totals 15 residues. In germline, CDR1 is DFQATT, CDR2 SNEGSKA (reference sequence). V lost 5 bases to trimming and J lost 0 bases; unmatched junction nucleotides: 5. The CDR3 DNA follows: TGCAGTGCTGTCCCGGGACAGGGGGCTAACTATGGCTACACCTTC. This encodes CSAVPGQGANYGYTF.

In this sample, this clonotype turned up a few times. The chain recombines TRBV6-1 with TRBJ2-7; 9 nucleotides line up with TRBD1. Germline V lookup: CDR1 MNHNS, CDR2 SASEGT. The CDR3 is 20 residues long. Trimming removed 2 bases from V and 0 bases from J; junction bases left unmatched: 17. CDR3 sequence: CASSEWLNIGDRGSSYEQYF. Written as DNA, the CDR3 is TGTGCCAGCAGTGAATGGTTAAATATAGGCGACAGGGGGAGCTCCTACGAGCAGTACTTC.

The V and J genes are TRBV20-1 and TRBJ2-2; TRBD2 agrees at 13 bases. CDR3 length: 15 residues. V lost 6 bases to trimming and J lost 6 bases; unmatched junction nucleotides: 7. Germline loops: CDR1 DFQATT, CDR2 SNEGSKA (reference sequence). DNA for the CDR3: TGCAGTGCCAAAGGACTAGCGGGAGTTTCCGGGGAGCTGTTTTTT. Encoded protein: CSAKGLAGVSGELFF.

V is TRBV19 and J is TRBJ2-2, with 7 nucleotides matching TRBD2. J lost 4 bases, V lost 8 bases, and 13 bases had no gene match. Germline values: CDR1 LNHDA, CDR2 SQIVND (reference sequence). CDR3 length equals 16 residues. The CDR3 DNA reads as TGTGCCAGTCGCCGATCTAGCGGAGCGCCCACCGGGGAGCTGTTTTTT. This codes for CASRRSSGAPTGELFF. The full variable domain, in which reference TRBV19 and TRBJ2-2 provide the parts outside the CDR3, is DGGITQSPKYLFRKEGQNVTLSCEQNLNHDAMYWYRQDPGQGLRLIYYSQIVNDFQKGDIAEGYSVSREKKESFPLTVTSAQKNPTAFYLCASRRSSGAPTGELFFGEGSRLTVL.

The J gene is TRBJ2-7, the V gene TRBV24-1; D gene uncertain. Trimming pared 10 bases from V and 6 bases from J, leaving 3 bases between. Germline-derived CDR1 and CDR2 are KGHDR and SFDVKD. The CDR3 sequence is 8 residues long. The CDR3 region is CATLEQYF. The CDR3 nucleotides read TGTGCCACGCTCGAGCAGTACTTC.

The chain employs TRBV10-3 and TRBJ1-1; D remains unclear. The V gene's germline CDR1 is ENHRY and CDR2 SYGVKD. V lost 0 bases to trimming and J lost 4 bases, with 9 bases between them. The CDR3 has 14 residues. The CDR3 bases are TGTGCCATCAGTGAGTCGCAGATGAGCACTGAAGCTTTCTTT. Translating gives CAISESQMSTEAFF.

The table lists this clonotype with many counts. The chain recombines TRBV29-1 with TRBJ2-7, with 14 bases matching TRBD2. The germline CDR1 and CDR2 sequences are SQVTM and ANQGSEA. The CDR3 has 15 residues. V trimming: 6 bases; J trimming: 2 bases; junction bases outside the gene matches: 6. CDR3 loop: CSVRGLAGGPYEQYF. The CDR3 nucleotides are TGCAGCGTCCGAGGACTAGCGGGAGGACCCTACGAGCAGTACTTC.

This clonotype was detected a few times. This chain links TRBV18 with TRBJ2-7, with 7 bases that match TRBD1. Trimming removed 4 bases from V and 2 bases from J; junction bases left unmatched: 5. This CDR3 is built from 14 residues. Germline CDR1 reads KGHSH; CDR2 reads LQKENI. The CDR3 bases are TGTGCCAGCTCACGAGGGACAGCGCCCTACGAGCAGTACTTC. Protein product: CASSRGTAPYEQYF.

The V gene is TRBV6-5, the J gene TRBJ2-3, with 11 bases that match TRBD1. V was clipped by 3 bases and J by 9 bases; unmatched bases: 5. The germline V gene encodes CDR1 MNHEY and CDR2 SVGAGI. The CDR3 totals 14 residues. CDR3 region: CASSYGQGAMTQYF. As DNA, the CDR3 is TGTGCCAGCAGTTATGGACAGGGGGCTATGACGCAGTATTTT.

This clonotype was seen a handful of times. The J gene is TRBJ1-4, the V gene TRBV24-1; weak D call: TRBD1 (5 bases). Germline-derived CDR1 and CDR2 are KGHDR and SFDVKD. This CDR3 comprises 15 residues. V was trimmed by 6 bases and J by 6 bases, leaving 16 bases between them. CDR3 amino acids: CATSTPGPGDEKLFF. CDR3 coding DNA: TGTGCCACCAGTACTCCGGGGCCGGGGGATGAAAAACTGTTTTTT.

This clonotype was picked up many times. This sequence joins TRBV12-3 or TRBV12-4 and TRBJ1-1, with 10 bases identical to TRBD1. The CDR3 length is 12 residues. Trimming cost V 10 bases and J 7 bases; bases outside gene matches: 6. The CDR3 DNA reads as TGTGCCATGGGACAGGGGAAAGATGAAGCTTTCTTT. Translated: CAMGQGKDEAFF.

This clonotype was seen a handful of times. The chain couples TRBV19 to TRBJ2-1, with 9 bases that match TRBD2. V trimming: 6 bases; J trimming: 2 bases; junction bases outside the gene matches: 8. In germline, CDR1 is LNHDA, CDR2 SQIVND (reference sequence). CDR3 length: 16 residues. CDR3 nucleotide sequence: TGTGCCAGTAGGGCTAGCGGGACGAAGGCCTACAATGAGCAGTTCTTC. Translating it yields CASRASGTKAYNEQFF.

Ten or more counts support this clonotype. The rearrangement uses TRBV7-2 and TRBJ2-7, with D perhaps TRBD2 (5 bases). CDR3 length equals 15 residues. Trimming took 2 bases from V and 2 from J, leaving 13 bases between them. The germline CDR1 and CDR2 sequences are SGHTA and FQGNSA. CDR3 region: CASSLSGISTYEQYF. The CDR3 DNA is TGTGCCAGCAGCTTAAGCGGAATATCAACCTACGAGCAGTACTTC.

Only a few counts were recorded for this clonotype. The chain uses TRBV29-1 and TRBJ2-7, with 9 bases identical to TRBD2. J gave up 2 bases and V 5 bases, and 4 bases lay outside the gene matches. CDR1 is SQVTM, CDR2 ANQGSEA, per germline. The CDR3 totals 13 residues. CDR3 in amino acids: CSVSGTSTYEQYF. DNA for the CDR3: TGCAGCGTTTCCGGGACTAGCACCTACGAGCAGTACTTC.

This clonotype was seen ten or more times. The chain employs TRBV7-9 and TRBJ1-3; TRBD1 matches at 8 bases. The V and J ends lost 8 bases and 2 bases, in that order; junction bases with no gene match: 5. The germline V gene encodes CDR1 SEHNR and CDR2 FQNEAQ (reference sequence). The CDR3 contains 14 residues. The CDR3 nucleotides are TGTGCCAGCTCCTTGACAGGGGCTGGAAACACCATATATTTT. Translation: CASSLTGAGNTIYF.

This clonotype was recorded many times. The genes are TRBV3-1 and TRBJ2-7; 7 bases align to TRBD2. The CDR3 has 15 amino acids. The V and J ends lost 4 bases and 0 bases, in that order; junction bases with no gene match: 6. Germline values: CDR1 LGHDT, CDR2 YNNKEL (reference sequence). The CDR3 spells CASSPGLGSSYEQYF. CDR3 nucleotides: TGTGCCAGCAGCCCCGGACTAGGGAGCTCCTACGAGCAGTACTTC.